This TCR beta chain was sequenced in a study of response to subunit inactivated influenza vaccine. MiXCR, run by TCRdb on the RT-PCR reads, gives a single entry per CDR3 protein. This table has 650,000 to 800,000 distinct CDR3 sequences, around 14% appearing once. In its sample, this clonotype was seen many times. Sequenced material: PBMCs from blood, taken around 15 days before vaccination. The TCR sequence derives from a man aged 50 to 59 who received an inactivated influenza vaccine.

Written as DNA, the CDR3 is TGCGCCAGCAGCTTGGACAGGCGGAACACCGGGGAGCTGTTTTTT. It is translated as CASSLDRRNTGELFF. The chain combines TRBV5-1 with TRBJ2-2; possible D gene TRBD1, 5 bases. The V end lost 0 bases, the J end lost 1 base, and 7 bases lay between the germline ends. Germline V gives CDR1 SGHRS, CDR2 YFSETQ. The CDR3 is made up of 15 amino acids.